This record looks at one TCR beta chain sequence and its context. Antigen unknown. The study, taken as a whole, reports: Tumor Treg TCRs overlapped most with tumor naive CD4+ cells.

Purified naive CD4+ T cells were depleted of CD25+ Tregs. Constant-region reverse primers amplified full-length variable regions, followed by semi-nested Nested Universal Primer A PCR. One entry per CDR3 protein results from TCRdb running MiXCR on the 5' RACE reads. The data contain about 50,000 distinct CDR3 sequences, 17% of them singletons. Germline assignment: CDR1 KGHDR and CDR2 SFDVKD. The CDR3 has 14 amino acids. The V and J ends lost 3 bases and 4 bases, in that order; junction bases with no gene match: 3. The chain employs TRBV24-1 and TRBJ2-3; the match to TRBD1 covers 7 bases. The sequencing sample was made of naive CD4+ T cells sorted from blood. Specified subset: naive CD4+ T cells, CD4+CD45RA+CD25-. This receptor was obtained from a female donor with breast cancer. The CDR3 region has the DNA TGTGCCACCAGTGATGACAGGGTTGCAGATACGCAGTATTTT. It specifies CATSDDRVADTQYF.